This T cell receptor (beta chain) was retrieved from a study of blood T cells in healthy people across ages. Next came a second PCR, run for about 6 to 12 cycles, which used a sample-barcoded 5' primer along with a J-beta primer mix. TCRdb re-called the 5' RACE reads through MiXCR, storing one row per CDR3 protein. The data show roughly 830,000 distinct CDR3 sequences, approximately 67% seen once. V was pared by 3 bases and J by 3 bases, with 12 bases between. The germline CDR1 and CDR2 sequences are DFQATT and SNEGSKA (reference sequence). The CDR3 is made up of 14 amino acids. To note about this clonotype: What it binds is unknown.

Study-wide points: Per million T cells, TCR beta diversity dropped roughly linearly as age increased. Strong correlation was found linking TCR beta diversity to naive T cell percentage. Naive CD4+ cell counts and diversity both ran higher in long-lived than in aged donors.

J is TRBJ2-4 and V is TRBV20-1; perhaps TRBD1 as D (5 bases). Sequencing was performed on blood. The receptor was derived from a man aged 25 to 40 in good health. The CDR3 protein is CSASRSGIKNIQYF. The CDR3 region has the DNA TGCAGTGCTAGTCGGTCAGGGATCAAAAACATTCAGTACTTC.